The following is a TCR beta chain sequence with its context. Which antigen it targets is not known. The input lacks base qualities; no much larger clone sits a single base away. This entry comes from a study of regulatory T cells in long-lasting Graves disease (TCRdb year 2021). Notes on the research overall: Newly diagnosed Graves' disease patients had taken antithyroid drugs for less than 3 months. Peripheral blood TCR sequencing and RNA sequencing compared persistent Graves' disease patients with newly diagnosed Graves' disease patients. The study took place in China and was registered as a clinical trial. A total of approximately 35 samples underwent TCR sequencing: about 13 from persistent and around 20 from newly diagnosed Graves' disease patients. On the study overall, not on this receptor specifically: A larger number of public clonotypes was shared among persistent patients (more than 2,500) than among newly diagnosed patients (about 990). Sequencing and analysis were restricted to the TCR beta chain. Compared with newly diagnosed patients, persistent Graves' disease patients had lower TCR Shannon entropy and fewer highly expanded clones, which suggests clonal expansion. TRBV28, TRBJ1-2 and TRBJ2-5 were preferentially used in persistent disease, while TRBV20-1 and TRBJ2-1 were favored in newly diagnosed disease. Because the primary lesion, thyroid tissue, could not be accessed, the study looked at peripheral blood alone. The authors acknowledged the small sample size as a limitation that may reduce accuracy.

The time point label, as the study defines it: newly diagnosed GD, antithyroid drugs for less than 3 months. RNA was extracted from PBMCs in TRIzol for both TCR sequencing and RNA sequencing. The diagnosis of Graves' disease was made according to American Thyroid Association guidelines. Patients for the study were recruited at an endocrinology department in Xi'an, China. Each patient gave 9 to 10 milliliters of peripheral blood, collected in an EDTA anticoagulant tube. Ficoll Paque Plus density gradient separation was used to isolate PBMCs, and no further T cell sorting was performed. An Agilent 2100 Bioanalyzer and agarose gel were used to assess RNA quality, and a NanoDrop 2000 was used to measure RNA concentration. From the germline V gene (reference sequence), CDR1 is MNHEY and CDR2 is SMNVEV. Taken from cysteine to phenylalanine, the CDR3 has 15 residues. The entry retains the CDR3 DNA only, 45 bases that are in frame from base 1. Trimmed from V: 2 bases; trimmed from J: 6 bases; junction bases lacking a gene match: 5.

Libraries came from multiplex PCR. The sequencer listed for this sample is Illumina HiSeq 4000. TCR beta libraries were built with iRepertoire HTBI primers and Arm-PCR amplification of CDR3 regions. Gel purification was performed on PCR products prior to sequencing. The original pipeline was this. Gene usage analysis of CDR3 amino acid clonotypes used the 60 to 75 TRBV and more than 13 TRBJ segments found across samples. COPE and FqMerger were used to merge the filtered high-quality paired reads into contigs. Contigs were aligned with BLAST to IMGT TRBV, TRBD and TRBJ reference genes, and CDR3 was defined per IMGT. Clonotypes above 0.1% frequency were classified as highly expanded clones. Repertoire diversity was measured by Shannon entropy, and V-J evenness by the Gini coefficient. A clonotype found in more than one individual was treated as public. TCRdb passed the public sequencing reads through fastp at Q25 and MiXCR, retaining productive beta sequences. One record per CDR3 amino acid sequence lists the most common genes and DNA. TCRdb's processing, not the authors' own work, is the source of the V and J calls. For this sample there are roughly 380,000 distinct CDR3 sequences; roughly a sixth appear just once. 25% to 30% of the sample is taken by the ten largest.

These data also featured in a second study, about T cells in Graves' hyperthyroidism and ophthalmopathy. As the second study states: Stable Graves' hyperthyroidism was defined as the absence of progression to ophthalmopathy over 18 months of follow-up. Hyperthyroidism patients were aged 18 to 65 years and newly diagnosed, with disease duration of less than 2 months. The study excluded patients with uncontrolled infections, other autoimmune diseases, pregnancy or lactation. Diagnoses relied on clinical symptoms, serum thyroxine and TRAb, thyroid ultrasound and orbital computed tomography. For the first round of RT-PCR on the TCR CDR3, the HTBI primer set was used together with the Qiagen OneStep RT-PCR kit. Blood samples also contained most of the expanded thyroid clonotypes (frequency above 0.001), which suggests that blood repertoires may reflect thyroid immune responses. Ophthalmopathy was separated from stable hyperthyroidism by a 13 V-J signature model, with about 88% sensitivity and approximately 81% specificity obtained in cross-validation and 80%/75% obtained in testing. In validation, the model predicted progression to ophthalmopathy a median of about 6.8 months before onset, with over 60% sensitivity and about 72% specificity. To identify TCR V-J signatures that set the groups apart, the researchers used a discovery cohort of about a hundred patients, made up of under 50 with Graves' ophthalmopathy and some 56 with stable Graves' hyperthyroidism. Prospective prediction of ophthalmopathy was tested in an independent validation cohort of fewer than 20 hyperthyroidism patients and around 16 patients who later progressed to ophthalmopathy. The approximately 95 discovery patients were divided at random into training and test sets in a 7:3 ratio. Thyroid tissue and blood T-cell repertoires from about 6 Graves' hyperthyroidism patients were also compared in the study. Once sampling was done, hyperthyroidism patients were given methimazole at a starting dose of 30 mg daily, whereas ophthalmopathy patients were given high-dose intravenous methylprednisolone. Libraries were constructed in a second round of multiplex PCR, after which size selection and purification were performed. Libraries were sequenced paired-end with 100 bp reads on an Illumina HiSeq2000. Raw data were processed with SOAPnuke, discarding reads with adapters, uncalled bases, mean Phred below 15, or no exact constant-primer or identifier match. High-quality paired reads were merged using COPE v1.2.5, and each unique nucleotide sequence was defined as a clonotype. MiTCR v1.1 was used to align the clonotypes against IMGT TRBV, TRBD and TRBJ reference segments. The analysis included only V-J combinations with a frequency above 0.0001, which together covered more than 99% of the repertoires. The TCS score was defined as F50 (clonal expansion) divided by E x V (chaos), with BLOSUM62-based TCRdist calculated between CDR3 peptides within each V-J. Welch's t-statistics and random forest reduced 500 to 650 V-J features to 10 to 15, which were used in a naive Bayes classifier (R e1071). Sample size was not statistically predetermined, and blinding of investigators to group allocation was not performed. The paper describes TCR Vbeta CDR3 sequencing of 140 or so peripheral blood samples, made up of some 42 ophthalmopathy patients, around 78 hyperthyroidism patients and 17 progressor patients.

This sequence was found in a man aged 35-49 years with Graves disease. Donor details come from another sample of the same person, matched by shared clones. The sequenced sample was peripheral blood mononuclear cells (PBMCs), obtained at new diagnosis, from a patient treated with antithyroid drugs. Rearrangement joined TRBV27 to TRBJ1-5; 9 bases in the middle match TRBD1. The DNA sequence is given as TGTGCCAGCAGTTTAGACAGGGGGGGTCGTCAGCCCCAGCATTTT. Protein translation: CASSLDRGGRQPQHF.